This TCR beta chain emerged from a study of metastatic and nonmetastatic thyroid tumors. Overall study findings and caveats: TCR beta diversity was reportedly significantly higher in malignant thyroid tumors than benign nodules, in blood and tumor.

Ten or more counts support this clone. Its antigen is undetermined. This may be a read error: a much more frequent sequence differs by one nucleotide. The CDR3 length is 11 residues. Per germline, CDR1 SGHTA and CDR2 FQGNSA. MiXCR re-clonotyped the PCR reads for TCRdb. The sample includes fewer than 20,000 clones, 20% to 25% of them seen just once. Before thyroid surgery, none of the patients had received any treatment. This chain joins TRBV7-2 and TRBJ2-1; D gene ambiguous. The sample taken for sequencing was tumor tissue. The sequence was collected from a female donor with papillary thyroid cancer or a benign thyroid nodule (not recorded which). Some clones in this sample may be carry-over from other donors' samples. The CDR3 protein is CASSPEYEQSF. The CDR3 DNA is TGTGCCAGCAGCCCGGAGTATGAGCAGTCCTTC.